The clone carrying this T cell receptor beta chain has just one count. The target antigen is unknown. This CDR3 has 13 amino acids. Germline loops: CDR1 SGDLS, CDR2 YYNGEE. Trimming left V 0 bases short and J 7 bases short, with 10 bases between. The data originate from a study of shared clonotypes between healthy human individuals. Study outcomes and limitations: Few donors restricted represented genetic and exposure-history diversity. Richness estimates generally favored naive over memory subsets. Clonotypes shared by all four donors outscored non-shared clonotypes in generation probability.

The repertoire was sequenced with immunoSEQ multiplex PCR; TCRdb's copy has only in-frame clones and lacks some. The table records about 2.1 million clones, roughly 95% of them present only once. CD45RO-negative, CCR7-positively selected cells formed the naive CD8 fraction, excluding terminally differentiated effector memory CD45RA+ cells. The chain is built from TRBV9 and TRBJ1-2; D might be TRBD1 (5 bases). The TCR comes from a young man in good health. Some clones in this sample may be carry-over from other donors' samples. The source material was naive CD8+ T cells from PBMCs. The CDR3 DNA follows: TGTGCCAGCAGCGTAGGACAGTTAAGTGGCTACACCTTC. Its translation: CASSVGQLSGYTF.